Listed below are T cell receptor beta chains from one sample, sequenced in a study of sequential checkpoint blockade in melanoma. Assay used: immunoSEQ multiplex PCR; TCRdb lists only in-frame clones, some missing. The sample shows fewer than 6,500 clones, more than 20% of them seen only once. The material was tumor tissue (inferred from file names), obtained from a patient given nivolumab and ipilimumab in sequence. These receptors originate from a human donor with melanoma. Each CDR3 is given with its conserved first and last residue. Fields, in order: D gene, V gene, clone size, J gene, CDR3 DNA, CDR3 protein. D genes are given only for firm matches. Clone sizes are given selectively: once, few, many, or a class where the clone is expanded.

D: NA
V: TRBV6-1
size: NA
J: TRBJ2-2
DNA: TGTGCCAGCAGTGAAGCTCCCGGCAGGTCTGTGTTAACCGGGGAGCTGTTTTTT
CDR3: CASSEAPGRSVLTGELFF

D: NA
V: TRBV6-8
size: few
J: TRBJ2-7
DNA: TGTGCCAGCAGTTACTCGCACAGGGACTACGAGCAGTACTTC
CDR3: CASSYSHRDYEQYF

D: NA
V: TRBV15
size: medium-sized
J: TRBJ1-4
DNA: TGTGCCACCAGGAAGGACAGAGTCAATGAAAAACTGTTTTTT
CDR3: CATRKDRVNEKLFF

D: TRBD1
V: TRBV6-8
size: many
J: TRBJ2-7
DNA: TGTGCCAGCAGCCGGGGACAGACCCTCCTCTACGAGCAGTACTTC
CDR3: CASSRGQTLLYEQYF

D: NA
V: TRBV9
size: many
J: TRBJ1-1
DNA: TGTGCCAGCAGCGTAGCTACGGGAGGGACTGAAGCTTTCTTT
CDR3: CASSVATGGTEAFF

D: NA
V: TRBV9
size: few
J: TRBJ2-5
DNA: TGTGCCAGCAGTGTGCCAAAAGAGACCCAGTACTTC
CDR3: CASSVPKETQYF

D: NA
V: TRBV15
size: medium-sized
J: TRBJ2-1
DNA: TGTGCCACCAGCAGAGATGTTGGAAACAATGAGCAGTTCTTC
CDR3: CATSRDVGNNEQFF

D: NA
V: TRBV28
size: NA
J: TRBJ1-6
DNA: TGTGCCAGCAGTTTTACCGGGGTTGGGACGGGTTCACCCCTCCACTTT
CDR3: CASSFTGVGTGSPLHF

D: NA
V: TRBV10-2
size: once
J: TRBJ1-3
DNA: TGCGCCAGCAGTGAGGGCACCCGAAACACCATATATTTT
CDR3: CASSEGTRNTIYF

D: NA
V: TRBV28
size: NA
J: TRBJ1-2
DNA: TGTGCCAGCAGTTTACGGATCTATGGCTACACCTTC
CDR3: CASSLRIYGYTF

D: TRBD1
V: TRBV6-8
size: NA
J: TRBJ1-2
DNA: TGTGCCAGCAGCCGGACAGGCTTCTATGGCTACACCTTC
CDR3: CASSRTGFYGYTF

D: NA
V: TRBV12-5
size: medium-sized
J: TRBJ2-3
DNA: TGTGCCAGCACTACAGGGTCTATTATCGATACGCAGTATTTT
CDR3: CASTTGSIIDTQYF

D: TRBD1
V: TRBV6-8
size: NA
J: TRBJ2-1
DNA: TGTGCCAGCAGTCTAGGACAGGGGTACCGTTCGGGGCAGTTCTTC
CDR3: CASSLGQGYRSGQFF